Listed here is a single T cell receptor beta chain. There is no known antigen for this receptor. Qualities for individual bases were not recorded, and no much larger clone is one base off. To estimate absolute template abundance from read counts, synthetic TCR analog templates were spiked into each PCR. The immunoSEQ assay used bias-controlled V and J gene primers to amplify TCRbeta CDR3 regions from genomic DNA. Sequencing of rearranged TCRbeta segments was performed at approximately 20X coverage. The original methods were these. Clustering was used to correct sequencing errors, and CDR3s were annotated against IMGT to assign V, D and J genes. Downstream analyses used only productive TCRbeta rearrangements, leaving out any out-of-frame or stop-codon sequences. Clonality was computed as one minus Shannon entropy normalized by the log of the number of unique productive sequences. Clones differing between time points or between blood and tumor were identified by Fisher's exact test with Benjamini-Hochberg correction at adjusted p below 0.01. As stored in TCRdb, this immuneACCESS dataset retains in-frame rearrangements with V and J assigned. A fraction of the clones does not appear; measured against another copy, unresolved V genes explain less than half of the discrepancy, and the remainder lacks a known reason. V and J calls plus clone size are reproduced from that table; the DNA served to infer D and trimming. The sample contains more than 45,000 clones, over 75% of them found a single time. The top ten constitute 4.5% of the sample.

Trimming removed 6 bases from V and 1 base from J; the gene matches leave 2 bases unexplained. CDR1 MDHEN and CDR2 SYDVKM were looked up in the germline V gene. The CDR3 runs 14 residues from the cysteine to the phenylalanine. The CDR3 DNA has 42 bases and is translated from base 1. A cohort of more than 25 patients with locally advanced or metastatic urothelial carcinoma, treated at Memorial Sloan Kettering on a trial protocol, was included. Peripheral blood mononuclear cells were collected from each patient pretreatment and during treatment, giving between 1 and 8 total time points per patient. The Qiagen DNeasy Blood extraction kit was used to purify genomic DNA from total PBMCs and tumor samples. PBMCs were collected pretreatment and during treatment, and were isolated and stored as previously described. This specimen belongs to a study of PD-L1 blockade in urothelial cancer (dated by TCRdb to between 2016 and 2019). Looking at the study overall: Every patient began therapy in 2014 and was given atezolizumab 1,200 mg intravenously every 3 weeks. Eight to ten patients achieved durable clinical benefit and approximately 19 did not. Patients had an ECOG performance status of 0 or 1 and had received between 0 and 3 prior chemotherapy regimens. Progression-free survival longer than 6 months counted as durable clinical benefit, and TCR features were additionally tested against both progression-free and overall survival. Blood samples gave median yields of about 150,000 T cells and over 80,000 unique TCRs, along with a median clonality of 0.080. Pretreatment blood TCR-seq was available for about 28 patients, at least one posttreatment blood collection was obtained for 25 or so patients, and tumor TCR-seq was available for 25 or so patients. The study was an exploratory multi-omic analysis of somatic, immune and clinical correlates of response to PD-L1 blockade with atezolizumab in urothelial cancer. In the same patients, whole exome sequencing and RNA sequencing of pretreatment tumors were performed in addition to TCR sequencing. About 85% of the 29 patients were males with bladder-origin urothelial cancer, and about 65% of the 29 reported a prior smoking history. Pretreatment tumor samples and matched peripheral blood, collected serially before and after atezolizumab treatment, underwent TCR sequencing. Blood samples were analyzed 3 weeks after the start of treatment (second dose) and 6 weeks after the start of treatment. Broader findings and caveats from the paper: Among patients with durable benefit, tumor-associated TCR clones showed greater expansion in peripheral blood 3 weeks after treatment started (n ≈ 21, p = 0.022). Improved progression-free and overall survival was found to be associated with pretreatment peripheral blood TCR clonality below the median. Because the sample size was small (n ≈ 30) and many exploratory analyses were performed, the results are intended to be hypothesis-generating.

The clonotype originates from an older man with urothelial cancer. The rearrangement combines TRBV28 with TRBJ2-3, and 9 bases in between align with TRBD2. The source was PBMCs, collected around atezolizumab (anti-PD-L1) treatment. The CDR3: CASRRTSGTDTQYF. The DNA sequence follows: TGTGCCAGCAGACGGACTAGCGGCACAGATACGCAGTATTTT.